This T cell receptor (beta chain) was identified in a study of beta chain features in type 1 diabetes (dated by TCRdb to 2016 to 2018). For the study in its entirety: No differences in mean age, gender distribution, total cell number or subset yield were found between patients and healthy donors. Naive and central memory subsets were obtained from all 28 donors, but regulatory and stem cell-like memory subsets were isolated from only 8 patients and roughly 8 healthy donors. A total of roughly 100 million sorted cells were examined across all samples, and the number of cells per subset was strongly correlated with RNA yield. In the study, recently diagnosed type 1 diabetes patients and matched healthy donors were compared on the TCRB repertoires of their sorted circulating CD4+ T cell subsets. General conclusions and limits of the study: At VDJ recombination sites, type 1 diabetes patients had fewer insertions and more deleted nucleotides, which implies abnormalities in thymic rearrangement. A moderate but significant shortening of TCRB CDR3 length was observed in type 1 diabetes patients in all four CD4+ subsets. Because small numbers of individuals were included in the HLA sub-analyses, any influence of HLA type on TCRB rearrangement was left unresolved. Shorter templates might be favored by PCR, yet because patient and control samples were amplified and corrected together, any such skew would affect both groups equally. Because cDNA was sequenced instead of genomic DNA, activated cells with high expression could be over-represented, although the groups did not differ in activation or CD3 levels. Naive, central memory and regulatory TCRB repertoires appeared to be more alike among patients than among healthy donors.

The entire amount of isolated RNA was reverse transcribed using the High Capacity cDNA Reverse Transcription Kit, so the sequenced TCRB transcripts were expressed ones. Naive, central memory and regulatory T cell samples underwent deep immunoSEQ sequencing, averaging around 3.9 million total reads per sample. Sorted cells were lysed in RLT buffer and RNA was extracted with DNase-treated RNeasy Micro or Mini kits, depending on cell number. Each cell subset was processed separately to prevent cross-contamination, with patient and healthy donor samples processed together. TCRB sequences were amplified from cDNA with the immunoSEQ multiplex PCR, producing 87-bp fragments spanning the CDR3 region. The amplicons were sequenced using the Illumina HiSeq platform. Regarding the original processing steps: PCR bias was computationally corrected using synthetic template baselines, reads within Hamming distance 2 were collapsed, and singletons that could not be merged were discarded. Reads were aligned against IMGT so that V, D and J genes, CDR3 length and insertions or deletions at six rearrangement sites could be assigned. Within each subset, clonotype counts were normalized to sorted cell number, and only after that were true diversity and Gini coefficients computed with the tcR R package. Repertoire sharing was quantified using the overlap coefficient calculated on TCRB nucleotide sequences. Out-of-frame TCRB sequences from naive cells were analyzed to stand in for the pre-selection repertoire. In its TCRdb copy, this immuneACCESS table keeps in-frame sequences only and misses some clones. Where compared with another copy, unresolved V genes explain less than half of these, and the others have no known cause. V and J calls and clone size come straight from that table; D and trimming were deduced from the DNA. The sample data list about 240,000 clones, and over 11% of these were observed just once. Clones ranked in the top ten supply about 0.02% of the sample.

Taken from cysteine to phenylalanine, the CDR3 has 17 residues. Kept here is only the CDR3 DNA, which spans 51 bases and is read in frame from base 1. CDR1 MNHNS and CDR2 SASEGT are derived from the germline V gene. Relative to germline, V is missing 1 base and J is missing 2 bases, with 9 bases of the junction outside any gene match. From each donor, a single peripheral blood sample of about 120 mL on average was drawn into heparinised tubes. Using a panel that included CD45RO, CCR7, CD25, CD127, CD95 and CD27, naive, central memory, regulatory and stem cell-like memory CD4+ T cells were sorted on a BD FACSAria II. A purity above 98% was achieved for all sorted populations. PBMCs were separated immediately by Lymphoprep density gradient centrifugation and were stained directly, without being cultured. So that batch effects would be minimized, each experiment stained and sorted samples in pairs, pairing one healthy donor with one patient.

As to this clone: Its binding antigen is unknown. The input lacks base qualities; no much larger clone sits a single base away.

The chain links TRBV6-1 with TRBJ2-3; TRBD2 matches 7 bases in the middle. The receptor was derived from a man younger than 40 with type 1 diabetes. Sequencing used naive CD4+ T cells from blood. The sample's cell subset or site label is to be understood as: true naive CD4+ T cells. The CDR3 reads CASSEGPWGGITDTQYF. The DNA sequence is as follows: TGTGCCAGCAGTGAAGGCCCTTGGGGGGGAATCACAGATACGCAGTATTTT.